This T cell receptor beta chain comes out of a study of blood T cell repertoires in COVID-19. The wider study: Sites across the United States, Italy and Spain contributed samples from acute and convalescent COVID-19. Nucleic acid was either cDNA or gDNA, and it came from T cells, B-cell-depleted T cells, or PBMCs.

This clone is a singleton in its sample. The V gene's germline CDR1 is SGHNT and CDR2 YYREEE (reference sequence). This CDR3 contains 14 residues. Germline trimming cut 4 bases from V and 6 bases from J; bases unmatched to any gene: 7. In the source study's methods: Reference gene primer amplification gave nucleated cell count estimates. The data were produced by immunoSEQ multiplex PCR, yet TCRdb's version contains in-frame clones alone and is incomplete. V and J calls and clone size are those listed in that table; D and trimming were worked out from the DNA. The table shows 70,000 or so clones, with around 89% occurring only once.

The receptor was isolated from a man between 60 and 70 years old with acute or convalescent COVID-19. Sequencing was performed on peripheral blood. The gene calls are TRBV5-4 and TRBJ1-2; 9 nucleotides agree with TRBD1. In nucleotides, the CDR3 is TGTGCCAGCAGCACTCGGGACAGGGCAAATGGCTACACCTTC. Translated: CASSTRDRANGYTF.